This TCR beta chain was observed in a study of PD-L1 blockade in urothelial cancer. Turning to the study itself: Previous chemotherapy exposure amounted to 0 to 3 regimens for patients.

In germline, CDR1 is SGDLS, CDR2 YYNGEE. The CDR3 has 15 residues. The J segment lost 5 bases and the V segment lost 3 bases, leaving 6 bases of the junction unmatched. The time point: pretreatment peripheral blood. Libraries were prepared by immunoSEQ multiplex PCR; TCRdb keeps only in-frame clonotypes and omits some of them. The sample gives fewer than 75,000 clones, roughly nine tenths of which show up once; 3.5% to 5% is in the top ten. This receptor was identified in a man between 65 and 85 years old with urothelial cancer. Source: PBMCs, taken around atezolizumab (anti-PD-L1) treatment. The rearrangement joins TRBV9 to TRBJ2-5; TRBD2 aligns across 11 bases. CDR3: CASSALAGGSETQYF. The CDR3 nucleotides are TGTGCCAGCAGCGCCCTAGCGGGAGGAAGTGAGACCCAGTACTTC.